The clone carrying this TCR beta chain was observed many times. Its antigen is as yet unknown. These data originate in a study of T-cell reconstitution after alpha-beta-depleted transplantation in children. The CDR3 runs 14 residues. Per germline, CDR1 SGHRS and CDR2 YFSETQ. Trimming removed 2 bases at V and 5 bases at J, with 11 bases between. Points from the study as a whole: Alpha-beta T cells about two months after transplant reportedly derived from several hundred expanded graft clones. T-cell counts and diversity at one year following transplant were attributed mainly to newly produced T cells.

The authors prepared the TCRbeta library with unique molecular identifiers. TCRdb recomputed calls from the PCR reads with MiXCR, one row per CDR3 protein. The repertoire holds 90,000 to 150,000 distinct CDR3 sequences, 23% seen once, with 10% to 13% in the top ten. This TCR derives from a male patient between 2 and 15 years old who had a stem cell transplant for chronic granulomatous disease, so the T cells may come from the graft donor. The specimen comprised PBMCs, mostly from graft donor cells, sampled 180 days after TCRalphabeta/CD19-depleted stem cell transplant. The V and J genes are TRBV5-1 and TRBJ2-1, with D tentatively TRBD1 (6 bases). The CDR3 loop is CASSFRGPNNEQFF. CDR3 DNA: TGCGCCAGCAGCTTCAGGGGTCCCAACAATGAGCAGTTCTTC.